The entry below gives a single T cell receptor beta chain sequence along with its context. Participant age was 18 to 89 years, and participants resided in about two dozen US areas. This record belongs to a study of blood T cell repertoires in COVID-19. Sequenced by immunoSEQ multiplex PCR; TCRdb stores in-frame clones only, minus some. The sample holds about 210,000 clones, 86% seen once. This CDR3 region has 16 residues. The germline V gene encodes CDR1 SNHLY and CDR2 FYNNEI. Trimming removed 2 bases from V and 5 bases from J; junction bases left unmatched: 11. The V gene is TRBV2, the J gene TRBJ1-2; 7 nucleotides line up with TRBD1. Specimen: PBMCs or T cells enriched from blood (not recorded which). The TCR originated in a woman in her twenties or thirties who had been exposed to COVID-19. CDR3: CASSERPQGTEYGYTF. The CDR3 region has the DNA TGTGCCAGCAGTGAACGCCCACAGGGGACAGAATATGGCTACACCTTC.